A selection of T cell receptor beta chains follows, all from one sample in a study of technical replicates of blood from several donors. Assay used: immunoSEQ multiplex PCR; TCRdb lists only in-frame clones, some missing. Here the sample spans around 80,000 clones, 90% to 97% being singletons. The sequenced sample consisted of T cells isolated from PBMCs. Receptor source: a human donor in good health. CDR3s include the opening cysteine and the closing phenylalanine or tryptophan. A D gene is named only where the DNA matches it firmly. Not every row has a clone size; where given, it reads once, few, many or a size class.

D	size	J	V	CDR3	DNA
TRBD2	NA	TRBJ2-1	TRBV7-9	CASSGPLWEGPNEQFF	TGTGCCAGCAGCGGCCCCTTGTGGGAGGGTCCCAATGAGCAGTTCTTC
NA	once	TRBJ1-2	TRBV29-1	CSVEGSYGYTF	TGCAGCGTTGAGGGCAGCTATGGCTACACCTTC
TRBD1	NA	TRBJ1-2	TRBV19	CASFGQGASYGYTF	TGTGCCAGTTTTGGACAGGGGGCTTCCTATGGCTACACCTTC
TRBD2	few	TRBJ2-7	TRBV4-2	CASGTSGTYEQYF	TGTGCCAGCGGGACTAGCGGAACCTACGAGCAGTACTTC
TRBD1	NA	TRBJ2-2	TRBV29-1	CSAYRGQGFTGELFF	TGCAGCGCTTACCGGGGACAGGGGTTTACCGGGGAGCTGTTTTTT
NA	NA	TRBJ1-4	TRBV6-1	CASSELWGRDEKLFF	TGTGCCAGCAGTGAATTGTGGGGGAGGGATGAAAAACTGTTTTTT
NA	NA	TRBJ1-3	TRBV25-1	CASSEYGGSSGNTIYF	TGTGCCAGCAGTGAATATGGCGGGAGCTCTGGAAACACCATATATTTT
NA	once	TRBJ2-1	TRBV5-6	CASSLGDDEQFF	TGTGCCAGCAGCTTGGGAGATGATGAGCAGTTCTTC
NA	NA	TRBJ2-2	TRBV7-8	CASSILSGINTGELFF	TGTGCCAGCAGCATACTGTCCGGGATAAACACCGGGGAGCTGTTTTTT
NA	NA	TRBJ2-2	TRBV7-3	CASSHRLNTGELFF	TGTGCCAGCAGCCACCGGTTGAACACCGGGGAGCTGTTTTTT
NA	NA	TRBJ1-1	TRBV19	CASSISPRIRTEAFF	TGTGCCAGTAGTATTAGCCCACGGATCCGCACTGAAGCTTTCTTT
TRBD2	NA	TRBJ2-3	TRBV6-5	CASSYSRGTDTQYF	TGTGCCAGCAGTTACTCGCGGGGGACAGATACGCAGTATTTT
NA	NA	TRBJ1-4	TRBV5-1	CASSSGQWGEKLFF	TGCGCCAGCAGCTCAGGACAGTGGGGTGAAAAACTGTTTTTT
NA	NA	TRBJ2-1	TRBV9	CASSVDGRVYEQFF	TGTGCCAGCAGCGTAGATGGGAGAGTCTATGAGCAGTTCTTC
TRBD1	NA	TRBJ2-7	TRBV18	CASSPRQGLRHEQYF	TGTGCCAGCTCACCCCGACAGGGGTTGCGGCACGAGCAGTACTTC
NA	NA	TRBJ2-7	TRBV5-6	CASSSGLAPLEQYF	TGTGCCAGCAGCTCCGGACTGGCCCCTTTAGAGCAGTACTTC
NA	NA	TRBJ1-3	TRBV9	CASSVASVSGNTIYF	TGTGCCAGCAGCGTAGCATCGGTATCTGGAAACACCATATATTTT
NA	once	TRBJ2-2	TRBV2	CASRPGVNTGELFF	TGTGCCAGCAGGCCGGGGGTTAACACCGGGGAGCTGTTTTTT
TRBD2	NA	TRBJ2-3	TRBV2	CASGLAGRDTQYF	TGTGCCAGCGGACTAGCGGGGCGGGATACGCAGTATTTT
NA	NA	TRBJ2-5	TRBV12-5	CASGTGALGETQYF	TGTGCTAGTGGAACCGGTGCCCTCGGGGAGACCCAGTACTTC
TRBD2	NA	TRBJ2-1	TRBV7-2	CASSLATSGFYNEQFF	TGTGCCAGCAGCTTAGCAACTAGCGGGTTTTACAATGAGCAGTTCTTC
TRBD2	NA	TRBJ2-7	TRBV6-5	CASSSGDGRPTYEQYF	TGTGCCAGCAGTTCGGGAGACGGGAGGCCGACCTACGAGCAGTACTTC
TRBD2	NA	TRBJ2-3	TRBV5-1	CASSFPSGSTDTQYF	TGCGCCAGCAGCTTTCCTAGCGGTAGCACAGATACGCAGTATTTT
NA	NA	TRBJ1-3	TRBV19	CASTRPGGSSGNTIYF	TGTGCCAGTACCAGACCGGGAGGGAGCTCTGGAAACACCATATATTTT
NA	NA	TRBJ1-1	TRBV6-6	CASSYSTGTEAFF	TGTGCCAGCAGTTACTCGACGGGAACTGAAGCTTTCTTT
TRBD1	NA	TRBJ1-2	TRBV10-3	CAISATGGYYGYTF	TGTGCCATCAGTGCGACAGGGGGCTACTATGGCTACACCTTC
NA	NA	TRBJ2-6	TRBV29-1	CIVDYSGANVLTF	TGCATCGTTGATTACTCTGGGGCCAACGTCCTGACTTTC